This T cell receptor beta chain was recovered during a study of T cell repertoires in cytomegalovirus infection. Overall study: It can be stated that public TCR beta signatures indicated CMV infection as well as a matching HLA type. Broader study findings: HLA-C-restricted CMV clonotypes gave the most frequent clonotype in two of eight donors.

TCRdb itself ran the reads through MiXCR, one entry per CDR3 protein. The sample has about 83,000 distinct CDR3 sequences, about 45% seen once. Worth noting for this clonotype: Its antigen is currently unknown.

Germline trimming cut 5 bases from V and 5 bases from J; bases unmatched to any gene: 11. The CDR3 runs to 16 residues. The germline V gene has CDR1 SGHVS and CDR2 FQNEAQ. The clonotype originates from a human donor in good health (CMV status not recorded). Some clones in this sample may be carry-over from other donors' samples. The rearrangement uses TRBV7-8 and TRBJ2-7; 11 bases are a match to TRBD2. The specimen comprised CD8+ T cells from cultured PBMCs, sampled from culture after CMV antigen stimulation. The CDR3 loop reads CASSTTTSGRGDEQYF. The CDR3 bases are TGTGCCAGCAGCACTACCACTAGCGGGAGAGGCGACGAGCAGTACTTC. Filled out from reference TRBV7-8 and TRBJ2-7, the complete variable domain reads GAGVSQSPRYKVAKRGQDVALRCDPISGHVSLFWYQQALGQGPEFLTYFQNEAQLDKSGLPSDRFFAERPEGSVSTLKIQRTQQEDSAVYLCASSTTTSGRGDEQYFGPGTRLTVT.